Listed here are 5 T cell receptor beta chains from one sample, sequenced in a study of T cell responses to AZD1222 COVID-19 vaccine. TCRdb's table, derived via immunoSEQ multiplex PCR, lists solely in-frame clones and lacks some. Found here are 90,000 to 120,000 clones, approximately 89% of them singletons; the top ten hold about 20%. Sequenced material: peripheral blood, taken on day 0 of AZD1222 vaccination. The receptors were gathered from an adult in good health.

The chain's CDR3 is CASSQGRTNQPQHF. The CDR3 DNA reads TGTGCCAGCAGTCAAGGGCGGACCAATCAGCCCCAGCATTTT. The rearrangement joins TRBV7-9 to TRBJ1-5, with no clear D. V was trimmed by 6 bases and J by 3 bases, leaving 12 bases between them. This CDR3 contains 14 residues. CDR1 and CDR2 from the germline V gene are SEHNR and FQNEAQ (reference sequence).

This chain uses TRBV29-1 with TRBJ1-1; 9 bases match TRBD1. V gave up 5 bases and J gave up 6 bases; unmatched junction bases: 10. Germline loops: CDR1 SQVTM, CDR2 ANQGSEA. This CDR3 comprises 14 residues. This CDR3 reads CSVQTGQGISEAFF. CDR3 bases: TGCAGCGTTCAAACGGGACAGGGAATCTCTGAAGCTTTCTTT.

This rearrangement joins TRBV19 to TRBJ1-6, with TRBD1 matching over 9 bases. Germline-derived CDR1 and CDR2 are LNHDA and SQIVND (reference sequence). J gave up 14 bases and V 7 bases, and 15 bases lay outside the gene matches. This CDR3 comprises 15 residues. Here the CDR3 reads CASIGGQGFSRSLHF. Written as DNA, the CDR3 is TGTGCCAGTATCGGAGGACAGGGGTTTAGTCGATCCCTCCACTTT. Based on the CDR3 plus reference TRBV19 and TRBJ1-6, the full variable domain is DGGITQSPKYLFRKEGQNVTLSCEQNLNHDAMYWYRQDPGQGLRLIYYSQIVNDFQKGDIAEGYSVSREKKESFPLTVTSAQKNPTAFYLCASIGGQGFSRSLHFGNGTRLTVT.

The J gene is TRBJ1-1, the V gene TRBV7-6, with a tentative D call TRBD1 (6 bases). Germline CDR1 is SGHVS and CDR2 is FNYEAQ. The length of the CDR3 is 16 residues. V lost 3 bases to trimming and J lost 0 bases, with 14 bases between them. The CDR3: CASSLYRDTVNTEAFF. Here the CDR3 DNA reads TGTGCCAGCAGCTTGTATCGGGACACCGTGAACACTGAAGCTTTCTTT.

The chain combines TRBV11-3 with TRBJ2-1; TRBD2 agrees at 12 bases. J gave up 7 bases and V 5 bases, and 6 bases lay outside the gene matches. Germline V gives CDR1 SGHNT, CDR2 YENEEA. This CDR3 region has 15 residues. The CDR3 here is CASSTPGLAGNEQFF. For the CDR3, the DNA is TGTGCCAGCAGCACTCCGGGACTAGCGGGTAATGAGCAGTTCTTC.